The T cell receptor beta chain described here comes from a study of CD8 T cells in Susac syndrome. CDR3 size: 14 residues. The ends were cut back, 6 bases at V and 9 bases at J, with 21 bases in the middle. CDR1 and CDR2 from the germline V gene are SQVTM and ANQGSEA. The RNA, about 0.5 to 1 ug, was put through reverse transcription using random hexamers. An immunoSEQ multiplex PCR amplified TCR beta CDR3 over 54 Vbeta and 13 Jbeta. TCRdb re-called the immunoSEQ multiplex PCR reads with MiXCR, one entry per CDR3 protein. The sample consists of about 250,000 distinct CDR3 sequences, approximately 92% of them appearing once. Negative isolation was used for CD8+ and CD4+ T cells and FACS enrichment for TEMRA cells.

Sequenced input: CD4+ T cells from PBMCs. The chain has TRBV29-1 and TRBJ2-1; D is unclear. This clonotype was obtained from a human donor with multiple sclerosis. CDR3 region: CSVSPVLHPSEQFF. The CDR3 nucleotides are TGCAGCGTCTCCCCGGTCCTCCACCCAAGTGAGCAGTTCTTC.